The present T cell receptor beta chain was sequenced within a study of OX40 agonist ivuxolimab in advanced cancers. Overall study: Enrolled patients in dose escalation had cancers that were hepatocellular carcinoma, melanoma, renal cell or head and neck cancer.

Sampling of blood occurred at baseline, cycle 4 day 1, and cycle 7 day 1. Study findings and constraints: Mean expanded clone counts were higher in CD8+ than CD4+ T cells.

CDR3 length equals 13 residues. The V gene lost 1 base and the J gene lost 0 bases, with 3 bases spanning the gap. Germline V lookup: CDR1 SGDLS, CDR2 YYNGEE. A word on this clone: Its antigen is unknown. The same CDR3 arises from other DNA sequences in this sample as well.

The assay was immunoSEQ multiplex PCR, and TCRdb's table has in-frame clones only and misses some. Of 61,000 or so clones listed, 84% were seen once; the top ten hold around 2.1%. The sample consisted of CD4+ or CD8+ T cells sorted from blood, taken in a trial of the OX40 agonist ivuxolimab. The sequence was obtained from an adult with an advanced solid tumor such as melanoma, head and neck, liver or kidney cancer. V is TRBV9 and J is TRBJ2-3; D uncertain. The CDR3 DNA follows: TGTGCCAGCAGCGTAACTAGCACAGATACGCAGTATTTT. Protein: CASSVTSTDTQYF.